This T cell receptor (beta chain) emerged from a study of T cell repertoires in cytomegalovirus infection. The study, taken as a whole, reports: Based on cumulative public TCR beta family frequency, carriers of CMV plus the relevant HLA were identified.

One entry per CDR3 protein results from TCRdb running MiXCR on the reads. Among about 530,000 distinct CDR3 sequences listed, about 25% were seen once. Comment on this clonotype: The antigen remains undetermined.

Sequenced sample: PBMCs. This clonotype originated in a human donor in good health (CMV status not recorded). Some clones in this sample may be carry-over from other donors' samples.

CDR3 loop: CASRGLAGKETQYF. In DNA, the CDR3 is TGTGCCAGCAGGGGACTAGCGGGGAAAGAGACCCAGTACTTC. The chain recombines TRBV12-3 or TRBV12-4 with TRBJ2-5; the match to TRBD2 covers 13 bases. The V gene end was trimmed by 6 bases and the J gene end by 3 bases; junction bases not matched to a gene: 1. CDR3 length: 14 amino acids.